A selection of T cell receptor beta chains follows, all from one sample in a study of T cell responses to AZD1222 COVID-19 vaccine. Method: immunoSEQ multiplex PCR; TCRdb's copy keeps in-frame clones and lacks some. The table has 250,000 to 300,000 clones, around 93% seen once; the top ten hold less than 0.6%. The input for sequencing was peripheral blood, taken 28 days after the second AZD1222 dose. The receptor source for this set is an adult who received the AZD1222 COVID-19 vaccine. Each CDR3 is given with its conserved first and last residue. Each record gives: V gene, D gene, CDR3 length, CDR3 protein. A D gene is named only where the DNA matches it firmly.

TRBV28 - 14 CASSLSRLVGEQYF
TRBV3-1/TRBV3-2 TRBD2 16 CASSHQRDGTYNEQFF
TRBV7-2 - 12 CASSSYTDTQYF
TRBV19 - 14 CASSIVQGAYEQYF
TRBV5-1 - 11 CASSYGEKLFF
TRBV9 - 13 CASSAQSNTEAFF
TRBV28 - 12 CASRRSTDTQYF
TRBV5-6 TRBD1 15 CASRKDRGSLEKLFF
TRBV5-1 TRBD1 15 CASSFFGTGGDTQYF
TRBV6-4 - 15 CASSDSGGIGGELFF
TRBV14 - 13 CASSRDRTGTQYF
TRBV6-5 - 16 CASSYSWERSTDTQYF
TRBV9 - 15 CASSVAERGNYGYTF
TRBV7-9 TRBD2 16 CASTPGPAGGPETQYF
TRBV28 - 14 CASILHFSNQPQHF